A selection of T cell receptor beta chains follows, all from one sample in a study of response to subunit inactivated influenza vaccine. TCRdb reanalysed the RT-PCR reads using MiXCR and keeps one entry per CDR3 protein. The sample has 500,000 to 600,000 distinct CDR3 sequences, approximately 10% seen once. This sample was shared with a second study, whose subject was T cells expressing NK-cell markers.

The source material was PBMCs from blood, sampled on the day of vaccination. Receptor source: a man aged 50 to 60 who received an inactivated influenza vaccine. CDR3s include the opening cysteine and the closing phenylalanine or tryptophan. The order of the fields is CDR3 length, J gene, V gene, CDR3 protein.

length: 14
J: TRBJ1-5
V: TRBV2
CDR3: CASSGQGATQPQHF

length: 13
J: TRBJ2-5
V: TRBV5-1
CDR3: CASSFEVGETQYF

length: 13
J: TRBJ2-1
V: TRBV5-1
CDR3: CASSPGWEGEQFF

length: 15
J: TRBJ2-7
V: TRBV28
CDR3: CASRTRQGFTYEQYF

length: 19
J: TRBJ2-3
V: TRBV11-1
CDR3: CASSLTDRLAGGVPHTQYF

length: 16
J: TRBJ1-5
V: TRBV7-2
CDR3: CASSLGGRGNTQPQHF

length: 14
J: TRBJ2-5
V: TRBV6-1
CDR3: CASSDTTGRETQYF

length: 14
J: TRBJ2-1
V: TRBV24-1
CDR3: CATSGLASYNEQFF

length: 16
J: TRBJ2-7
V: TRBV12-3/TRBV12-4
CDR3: CASSLLNGGASYEQYF

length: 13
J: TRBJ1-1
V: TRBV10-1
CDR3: CASRGTGDGEAFF

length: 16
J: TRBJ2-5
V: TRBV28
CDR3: CASSFLAGTYQETQYF

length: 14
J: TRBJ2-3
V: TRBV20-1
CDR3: CSATREASTDTQYF

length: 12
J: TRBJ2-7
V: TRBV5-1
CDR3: CASSPSGYEQYF

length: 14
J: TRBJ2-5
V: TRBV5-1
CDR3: CASSLSRGEETQYF

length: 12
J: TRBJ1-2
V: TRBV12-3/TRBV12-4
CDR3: CASRTGEYGYTF

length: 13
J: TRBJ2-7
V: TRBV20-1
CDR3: CSARDSNGFEQYF

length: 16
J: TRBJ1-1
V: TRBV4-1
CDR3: CASSQSIVRSNTEAFF

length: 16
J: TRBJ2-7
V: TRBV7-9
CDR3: CASSWDDSEAYYEQYF

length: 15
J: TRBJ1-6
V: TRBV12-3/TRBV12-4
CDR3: CASSTPGQINSPLHF

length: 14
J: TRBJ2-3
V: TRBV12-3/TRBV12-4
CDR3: CASSLSLRTDTQYF

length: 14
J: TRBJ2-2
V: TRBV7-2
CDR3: CASSLVGITGELFF

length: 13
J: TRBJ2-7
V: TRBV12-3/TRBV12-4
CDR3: CASTKGGTYEQYF

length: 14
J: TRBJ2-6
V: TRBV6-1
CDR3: CASRTASGANVLTF

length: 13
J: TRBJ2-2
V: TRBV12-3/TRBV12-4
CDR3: CASSSGYPGELFF

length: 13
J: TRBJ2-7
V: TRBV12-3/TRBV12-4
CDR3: CASNMGHVYEQYF

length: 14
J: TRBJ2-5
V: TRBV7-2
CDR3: CASSRGQGAKTQYF

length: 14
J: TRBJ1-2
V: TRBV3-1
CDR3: CASSQGAVEYGYTF

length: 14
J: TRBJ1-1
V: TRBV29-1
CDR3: CSVDEGARHTEAFF

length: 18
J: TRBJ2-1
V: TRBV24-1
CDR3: CATSDSGGGGSSYNEQFF

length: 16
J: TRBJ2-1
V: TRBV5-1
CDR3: CASSFLQLSSYNEQFF

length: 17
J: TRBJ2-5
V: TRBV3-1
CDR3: CASSQDTTGEYQETQYF

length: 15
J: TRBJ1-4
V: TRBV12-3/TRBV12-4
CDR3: CASSFIDLSSEKLFF

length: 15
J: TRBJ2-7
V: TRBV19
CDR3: CASSIQTGREGEQYF

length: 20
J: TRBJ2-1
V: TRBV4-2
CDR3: CASSQDLIWGSGGAEGEQFF

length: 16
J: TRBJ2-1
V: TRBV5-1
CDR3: CASSFEPSGGAYEQFF

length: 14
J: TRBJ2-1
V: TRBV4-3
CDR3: CASSQSAGNNEQFF

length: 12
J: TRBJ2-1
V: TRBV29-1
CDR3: CSVTAGLDEQFF

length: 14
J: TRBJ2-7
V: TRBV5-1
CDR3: CASSPGTESCEQYF

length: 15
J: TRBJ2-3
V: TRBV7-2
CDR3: CASSLAFRSTDTQYF

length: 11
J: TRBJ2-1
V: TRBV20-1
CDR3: CSARGLNEQFF

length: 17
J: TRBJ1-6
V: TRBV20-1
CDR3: CSARRGGRGQLYSPLHF

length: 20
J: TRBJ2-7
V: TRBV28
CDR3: CATYLNPPGLAGGTSYEQYF

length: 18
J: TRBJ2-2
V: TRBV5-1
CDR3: CASSLYPAGGLGTGELFF

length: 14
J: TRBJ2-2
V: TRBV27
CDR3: CASRLRVNTGELFF

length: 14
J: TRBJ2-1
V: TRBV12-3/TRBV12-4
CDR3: CASSLGMGLDEQFF

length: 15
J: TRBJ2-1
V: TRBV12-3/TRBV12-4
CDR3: CASSYDRTSYNEQFF

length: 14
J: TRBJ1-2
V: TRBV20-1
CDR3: CSARDTTGEYGYTF

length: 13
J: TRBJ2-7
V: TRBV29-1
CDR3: CSVRTRTTGEQYF

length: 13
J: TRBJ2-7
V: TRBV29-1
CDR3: CSVSGTGAGEQYF

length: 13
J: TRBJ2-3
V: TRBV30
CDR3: CAWSVLSTYTQYF

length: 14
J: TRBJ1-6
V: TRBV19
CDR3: CASSSTGGNSPLHF

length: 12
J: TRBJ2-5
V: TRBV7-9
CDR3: CASSPESETQYF

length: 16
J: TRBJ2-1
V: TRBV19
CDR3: CASRTLDREGHNEQFF

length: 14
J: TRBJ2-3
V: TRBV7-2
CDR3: CASRRDSFIDTQYF

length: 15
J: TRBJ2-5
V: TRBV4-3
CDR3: CASSPSGTGGQTQYF

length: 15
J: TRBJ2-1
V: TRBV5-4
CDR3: CASSLPLTGINEQFF

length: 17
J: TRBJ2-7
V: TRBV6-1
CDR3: CASSPLTSMRSSYEQYF

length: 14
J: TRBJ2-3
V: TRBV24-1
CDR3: CATSDLDRADTQYF

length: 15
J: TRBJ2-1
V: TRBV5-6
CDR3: CASSLGSGGGFEQFF

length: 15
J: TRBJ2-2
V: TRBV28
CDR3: CASGTTGQGTGELFF